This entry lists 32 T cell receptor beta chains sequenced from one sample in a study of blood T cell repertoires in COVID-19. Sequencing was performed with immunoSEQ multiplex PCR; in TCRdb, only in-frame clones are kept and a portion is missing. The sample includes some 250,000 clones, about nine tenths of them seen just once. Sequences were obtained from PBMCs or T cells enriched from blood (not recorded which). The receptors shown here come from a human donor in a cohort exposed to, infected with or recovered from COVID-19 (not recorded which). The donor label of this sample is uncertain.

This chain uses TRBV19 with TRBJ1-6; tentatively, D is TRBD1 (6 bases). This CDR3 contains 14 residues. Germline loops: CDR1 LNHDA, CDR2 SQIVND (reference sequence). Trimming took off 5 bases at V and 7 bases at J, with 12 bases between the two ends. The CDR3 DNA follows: TGTGCCAGTAGTGCGGACAGTGGAAATTCACCCCTCCACTTT. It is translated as CASSADSGNSPLHF.

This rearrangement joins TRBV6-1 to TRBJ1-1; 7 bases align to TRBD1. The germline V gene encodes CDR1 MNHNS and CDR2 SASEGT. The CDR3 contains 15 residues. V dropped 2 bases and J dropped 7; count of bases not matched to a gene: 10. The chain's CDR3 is CASSEPSKGAGEAFF. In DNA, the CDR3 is TGTGCCAGCAGTGAACCTAGTAAGGGGGCGGGTGAAGCTTTCTTT.

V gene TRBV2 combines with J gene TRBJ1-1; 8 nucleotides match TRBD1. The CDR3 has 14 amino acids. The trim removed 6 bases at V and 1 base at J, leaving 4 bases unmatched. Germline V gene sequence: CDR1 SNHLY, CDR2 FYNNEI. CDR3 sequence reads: CASRDREANTEAFF. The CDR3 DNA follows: TGTGCCAGCAGGGACAGGGAAGCGAACACTGAAGCTTTCTTT. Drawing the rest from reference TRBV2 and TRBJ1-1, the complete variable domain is EPEVTQTPSHQVTQMGQEVILRCVPISNHLYFYWYRQILGQKVEFLVSFYNNEISEKSEIFDDQFSVERPDGSNFTLKIRSTKLEDSAMYFCASRDREANTEAFFGQGTRLTVV.

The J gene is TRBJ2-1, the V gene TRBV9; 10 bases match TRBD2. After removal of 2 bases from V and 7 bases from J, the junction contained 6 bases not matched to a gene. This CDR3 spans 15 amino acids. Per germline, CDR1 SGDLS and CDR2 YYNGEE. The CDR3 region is CASSVSGGGTNEQFF. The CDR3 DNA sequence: TGTGCCAGCAGCGTGAGCGGGGGGGGGACTAATGAGCAGTTCTTC.

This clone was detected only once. CDR3 sequence reads: CATSTPTGRQETQYF. The CDR3 DNA is TGTGCCACCAGCACCCCGACAGGACGACAAGAGACCCAGTACTTC. This chain connects TRBV15 to TRBJ2-5, with D possibly matching TRBD1 (6 bases). Trimming pared 4 bases from V and 2 bases from J, leaving 14 bases between. Germline V gene sequence: CDR1 LNHNV, CDR2 YYDKDF (reference sequence). The CDR3 contains 15 residues.

The CDR3 sequence is CASSLNREETQYF. The CDR3, as DNA: TGTGCCAGCAGCTTAAACAGGGAAGAGACCCAGTACTTC. The chain uses TRBV7-2 and TRBJ2-5; D is perhaps TRBD1 (6 bases). V gave up 2 bases and J gave up 3 bases, with 7 bases separating them. There are 13 residues in the CDR3. The germline V gene has CDR1 SGHTA and CDR2 FQGNSA.

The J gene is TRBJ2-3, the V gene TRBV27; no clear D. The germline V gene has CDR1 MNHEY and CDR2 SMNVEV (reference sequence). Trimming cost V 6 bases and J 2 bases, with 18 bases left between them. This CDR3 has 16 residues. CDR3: CASRSPLGFNTDTQYF. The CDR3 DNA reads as TGTGCCAGCAGGTCCCCTCTGGGCTTCAACACAGATACGCAGTATTTT.

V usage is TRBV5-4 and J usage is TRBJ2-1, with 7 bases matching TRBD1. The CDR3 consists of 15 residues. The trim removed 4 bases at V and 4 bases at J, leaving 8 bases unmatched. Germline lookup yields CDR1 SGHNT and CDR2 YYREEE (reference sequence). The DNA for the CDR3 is TGTGCCAGCAGCACGGAGGCAGGGGGATACAATGAGCAGTTCTTC. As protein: CASSTEAGGYNEQFF.

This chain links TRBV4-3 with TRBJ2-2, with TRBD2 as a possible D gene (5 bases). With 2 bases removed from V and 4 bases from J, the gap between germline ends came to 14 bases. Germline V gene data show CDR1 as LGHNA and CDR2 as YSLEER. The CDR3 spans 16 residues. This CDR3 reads CASSQSVAQSTGELFF. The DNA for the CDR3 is TGCGCCAGCAGCCAAAGTGTAGCGCAGTCCACCGGGGAGCTGTTTTTT.

The CDR3 DNA reads as TGCGCCAGCAGTAGGGGGCTCGGAAACACCATATATTTT. It yields the protein CASSRGLGNTIYF. The gene calls are TRBV5-1 and TRBJ1-3; 7 positions agree with TRBD1. After removal of 5 bases from V and 4 bases from J, the junction contained 3 bases not matched to a gene. The CDR3 totals 13 residues. Germline CDR1 and CDR2: SGHRS and YFSETQ.

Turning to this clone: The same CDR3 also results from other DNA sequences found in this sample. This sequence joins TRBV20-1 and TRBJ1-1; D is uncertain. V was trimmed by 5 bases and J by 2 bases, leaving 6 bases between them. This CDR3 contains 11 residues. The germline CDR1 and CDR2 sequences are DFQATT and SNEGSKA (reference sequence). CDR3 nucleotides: TGCAGTGCTCCACTAAACACTGAAGCTTTCTTT. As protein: CSAPLNTEAFF.

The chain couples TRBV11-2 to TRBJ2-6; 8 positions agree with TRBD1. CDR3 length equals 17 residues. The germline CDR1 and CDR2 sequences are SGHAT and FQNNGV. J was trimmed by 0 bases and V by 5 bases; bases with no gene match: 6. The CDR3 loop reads CASSPRDRYSGANVLTF. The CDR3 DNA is TGTGCCAGCAGCCCTCGGGACAGGTACTCTGGGGCCAACGTCCTGACTTTC.

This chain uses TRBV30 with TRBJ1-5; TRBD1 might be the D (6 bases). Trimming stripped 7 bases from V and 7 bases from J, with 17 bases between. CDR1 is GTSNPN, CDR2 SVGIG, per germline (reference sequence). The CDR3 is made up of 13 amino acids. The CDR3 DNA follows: TGTGCCTCCGGGGGGGGCGCGGGGCAGCCCCAGCATTTT. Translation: CASGGGAGQPQHF.

CDR3 sequence (DNA): TGTGCCAGCAGCTCACAGGGGCAGGCCGCTCCCTCTGGGGCCAACGTCCTGACTTTC. It codes for CASSSQGQAAPSGANVLTF. The chain uses TRBV21-1 and TRBJ2-6; the table's D call TRBD1 went unverified against the DNA. TRBV21-1 is listed as a pseudogene. This CDR3 region has 19 residues.

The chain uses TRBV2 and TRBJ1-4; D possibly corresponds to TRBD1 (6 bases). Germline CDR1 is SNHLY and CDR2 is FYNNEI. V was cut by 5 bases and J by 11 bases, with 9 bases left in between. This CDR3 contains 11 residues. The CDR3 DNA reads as TGTGCCAGCAGTCAACAGGGTAAACTGTTTTTT. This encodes CASSQQGKLFF.

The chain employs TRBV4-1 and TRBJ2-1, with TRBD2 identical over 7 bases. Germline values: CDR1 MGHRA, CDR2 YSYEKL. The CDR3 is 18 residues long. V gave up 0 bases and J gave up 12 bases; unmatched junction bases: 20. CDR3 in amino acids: CASSQDHGVTSWTKGQFF. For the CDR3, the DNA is TGCGCCAGCAGCCAAGACCACGGAGTGACTAGCTGGACTAAGGGGCAGTTCTTC.

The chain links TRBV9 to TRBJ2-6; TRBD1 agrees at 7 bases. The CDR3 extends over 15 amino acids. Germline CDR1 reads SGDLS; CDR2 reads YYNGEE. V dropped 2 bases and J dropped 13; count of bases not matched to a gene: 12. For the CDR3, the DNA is TGTGCCAGCAGCGTGGCTTTGGGACAGCTGGGGGTCCTGACTTTC. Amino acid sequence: CASSVALGQLGVLTF.

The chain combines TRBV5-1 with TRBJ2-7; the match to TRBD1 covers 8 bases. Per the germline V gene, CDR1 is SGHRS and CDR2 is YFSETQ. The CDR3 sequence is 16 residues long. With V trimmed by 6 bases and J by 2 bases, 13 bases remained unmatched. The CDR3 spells CASTPTPGGEPYEQYF. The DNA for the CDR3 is TGCGCCAGCACCCCTACCCCAGGGGGCGAACCCTACGAGCAGTACTTC.

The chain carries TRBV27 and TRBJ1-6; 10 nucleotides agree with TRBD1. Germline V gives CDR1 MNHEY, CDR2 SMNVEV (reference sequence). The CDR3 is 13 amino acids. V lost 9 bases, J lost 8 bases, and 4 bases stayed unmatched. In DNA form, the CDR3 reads TGTGCCAGTACCGGGACAGGGGATTCACCCCTCCACTTT. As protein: CASTGTGDSPLHF.

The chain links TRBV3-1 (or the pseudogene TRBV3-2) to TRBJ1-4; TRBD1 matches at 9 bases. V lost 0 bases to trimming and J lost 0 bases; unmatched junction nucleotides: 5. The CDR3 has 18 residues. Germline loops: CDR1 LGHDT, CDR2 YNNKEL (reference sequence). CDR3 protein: CASSQDETGGATNEKLFF. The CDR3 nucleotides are TGTGCCAGCAGCCAAGATGAGACAGGGGGAGCAACTAATGAAAAACTGTTTTTT.

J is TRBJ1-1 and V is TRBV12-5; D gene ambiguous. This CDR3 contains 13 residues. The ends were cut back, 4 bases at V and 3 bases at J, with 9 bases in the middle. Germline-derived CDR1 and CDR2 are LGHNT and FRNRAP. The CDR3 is CASGYYAHTEAFF. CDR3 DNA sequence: TGTGCTAGTGGTTACTACGCCCACACTGAAGCTTTCTTT. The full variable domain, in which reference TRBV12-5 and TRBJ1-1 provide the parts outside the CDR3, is DARVTQTPRHKVTEMGQEVTMRCQPILGHNTVFWYRQTMMQGLELLAYFRNRAPLDDSGMPKDRFSAEMPDATLATLKIQPSEPRDSAVYFCASGYYAHTEAFFGQGTRLTVV.

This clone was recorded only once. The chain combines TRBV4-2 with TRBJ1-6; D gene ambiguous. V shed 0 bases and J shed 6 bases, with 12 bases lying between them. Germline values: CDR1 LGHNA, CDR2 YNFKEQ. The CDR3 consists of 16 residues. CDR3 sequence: CASSQDGQTVNSPLHF. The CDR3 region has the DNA TGTGCCAGCAGCCAAGATGGCCAGACTGTTAATTCACCCCTCCACTTT.

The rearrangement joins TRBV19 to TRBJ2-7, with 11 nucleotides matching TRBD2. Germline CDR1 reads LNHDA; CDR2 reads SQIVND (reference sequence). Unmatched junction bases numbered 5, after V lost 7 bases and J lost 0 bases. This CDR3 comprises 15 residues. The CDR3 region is CASTSGGFSSYEQYF. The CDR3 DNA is TGTGCCAGTACTAGCGGGGGGTTCAGCTCCTACGAGCAGTACTTC.

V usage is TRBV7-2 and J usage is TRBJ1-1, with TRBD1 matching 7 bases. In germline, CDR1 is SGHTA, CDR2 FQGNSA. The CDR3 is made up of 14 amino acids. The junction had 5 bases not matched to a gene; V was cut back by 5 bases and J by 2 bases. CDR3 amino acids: CASSAKGANTEAFF. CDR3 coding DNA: TGTGCCAGCAGCGCCAAGGGGGCTAACACTGAAGCTTTCTTT.

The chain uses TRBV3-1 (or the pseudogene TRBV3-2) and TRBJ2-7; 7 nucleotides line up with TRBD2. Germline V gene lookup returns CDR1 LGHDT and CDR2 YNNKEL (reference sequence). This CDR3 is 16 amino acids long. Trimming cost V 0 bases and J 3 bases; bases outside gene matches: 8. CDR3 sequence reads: CASSQDGASGYYEQYF. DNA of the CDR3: TGTGCCAGCAGCCAAGATGGGGCTAGCGGTTACTACGAGCAGTACTTC.

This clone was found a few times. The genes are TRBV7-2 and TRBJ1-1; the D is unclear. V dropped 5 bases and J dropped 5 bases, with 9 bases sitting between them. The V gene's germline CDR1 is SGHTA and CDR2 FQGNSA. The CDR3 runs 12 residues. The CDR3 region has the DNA TGTGCCAGCAGCCCCGGGGAGACTGAAGCTTTCTTT. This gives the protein CASSPGETEAFF.

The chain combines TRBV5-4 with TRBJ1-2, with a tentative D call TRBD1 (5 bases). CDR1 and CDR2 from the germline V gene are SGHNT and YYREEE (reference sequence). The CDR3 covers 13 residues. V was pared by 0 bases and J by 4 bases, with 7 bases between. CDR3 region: CASSLAGGYGYTF. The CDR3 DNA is TGTGCCAGCAGCTTGGCCGGGGGCTATGGCTACACCTTC.

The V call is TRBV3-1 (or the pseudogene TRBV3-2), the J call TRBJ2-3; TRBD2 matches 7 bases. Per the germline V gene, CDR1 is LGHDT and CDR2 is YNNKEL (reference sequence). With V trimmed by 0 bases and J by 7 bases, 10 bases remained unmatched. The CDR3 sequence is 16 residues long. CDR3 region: CASSQDPGGGMNTQYF. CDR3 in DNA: TGTGCCAGCAGCCAAGATCCGGGGGGAGGCATGAATACGCAGTATTTT.

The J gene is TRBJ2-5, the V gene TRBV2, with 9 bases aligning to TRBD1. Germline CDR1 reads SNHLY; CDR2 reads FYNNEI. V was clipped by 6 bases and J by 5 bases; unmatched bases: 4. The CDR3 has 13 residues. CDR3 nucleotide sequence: TGTGCCAGCAGCGGACAGGGGAGGGAGACCCAGTACTTC. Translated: CASSGQGRETQYF.

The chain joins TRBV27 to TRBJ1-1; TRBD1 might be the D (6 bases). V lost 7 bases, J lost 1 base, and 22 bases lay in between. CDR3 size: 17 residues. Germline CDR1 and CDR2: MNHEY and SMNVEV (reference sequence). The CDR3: CASISRGGWGANTEAFF. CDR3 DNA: TGTGCCAGCATCTCCCGGGGGGGCTGGGGTGCGAACACTGAAGCTTTCTTT.

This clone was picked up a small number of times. CDR3 coding DNA: TGTGCTAGTGGTTTGGTACCCTGGACAGGGACGAACACTGAAGCTTTCTTT. It specifies CASGLVPWTGTNTEAFF. The V and J genes are TRBV12-5 and TRBJ1-1; 8 positions agree with TRBD1. V shed 0 bases, J shed 1 base, and the junction held 7 bases outside the gene matches. The CDR3 has 17 amino acids. Per germline, CDR1 LGHNT and CDR2 FRNRAP.

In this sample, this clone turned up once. The CDR3 region has the DNA TGTGCCAGCAGCCCGCGTCTAGCGGGGGCGGAAGAGCAGTACTTC. Its translation is CASSPRLAGAEEQYF. The rearrangement uses TRBV3-1 (or the pseudogene TRBV3-2) and TRBJ2-7, with 10 positions matching TRBD2. The junction had 10 bases not matched to a gene; V was cut back by 4 bases and J by 7 bases. This CDR3 is built from 15 residues. CDR1 and CDR2 (germline): LGHDT, YNNKEL (reference sequence).